Below are 26 T cell receptor beta chains sequenced from a single sample in a study of shared clonotypes between healthy human individuals. Sequencing was performed with immunoSEQ multiplex PCR; in TCRdb, only in-frame clones are kept and a portion is missing. The sample shows hundreds of thousands of clones, roughly 70% of them seen only once. Sequenced material: memory CD4+ T cells sorted from blood. The subset is: CD45RA-negative fraction. All receptors come from a woman aged 30 to 39 in good health.

This clone was seen only once. V usage is TRBV5-1 and J usage is TRBJ2-3, with 9 bases fitting TRBD2. The germline gives CDR1 SGHRS, CDR2 YFSETQ. The CDR3 is 17 amino acids. Trimming cost V 1 base and J 2 bases; bases outside gene matches: 8. The CDR3 region has the DNA TGCGCCAGCAGCTTGAACGTGCTAGCGGGGAACACAGATACGCAGTATTTT. Translation gives CASSLNVLAGNTDTQYF. Looking up the rest from reference TRBV5-1 and TRBJ2-3 gives the full variable domain: KAGVTQTPRYLIKTRGQQVTLSCSPISGHRSVSWYQQTPGQGLQFLFEYFSETQRNKGNFPGRFSGRQFSNSRSEMNVSTLELGDSALYLCASSLNVLAGNTDTQYFGPGTRLTVL.

The genes are TRBV10-1 and TRBJ2-3; 7 bases line up with TRBD1. Germline values: CDR1 WNHNN, CDR2 SYGVQD (reference sequence). With 2 bases clipped from V and 7 bases from J, the junction kept 6 bases outside the gene matches. The CDR3 covers 14 residues. The CDR3 bases are TGCGCCAGCAGTGAGCCGGGACAGCTAAATACGCAGTATTTT. This encodes CASSEPGQLNTQYF.

This CDR3 reads CASRSADAYEQYF. For the CDR3, the DNA is TGTGCCAGCCGATCCGCGGATGCCTACGAGCAGTACTTC. The chain joins TRBV28 to TRBJ2-7; the D is unclear. V lost 8 bases and J lost 2, with 13 bases in between. This CDR3 region has 13 residues. The germline V gene encodes CDR1 MDHEN and CDR2 SYDVKM.

The chain uses TRBV5-5 and TRBJ2-7, with D possibly being TRBD1 (6 bases). Deletions cut 0 bases from V and 3 bases from J, with 13 bases between. CDR3 length: 15 residues. CDR1 and CDR2 from the germline V gene are SGHKS and YYEKEE (reference sequence). The CDR3 DNA reads TGTGCCAGCAGCTTGGCTGCGGACAGCTTCTACGAGCAGTACTTC. It translates to CASSLAADSFYEQYF.

In its sample, this clone was seen once. The rearrangement uses TRBV2 and TRBJ2-3, with TRBD2 identical over 9 bases. This CDR3 region has 17 residues. Germline loops: CDR1 SNHLY, CDR2 FYNNEI. The ends lost 5 bases at V and 1 base at J; junction bases unmatched: 10. CDR3 region: CASSFRLAGLGTDTQYF. DNA for the CDR3: TGTGCCAGCAGTTTCCGGCTAGCGGGGCTAGGCACAGATACGCAGTATTTT.

The chain is built from TRBV10-1 and TRBJ2-7; 9 nucleotides match TRBD1. Germline V gene sequence: CDR1 WNHNN, CDR2 SYGVQD (reference sequence). With 4 bases clipped from V and 1 base from J, the junction kept 2 bases outside the gene matches. The length of the CDR3 is 14 residues. CDR3 DNA sequence: TGCGCCAGCAGTGCCGGACAGGGGTCCTACGAGCAGTACTTC. This encodes CASSAGQGSYEQYF.

The gene calls are TRBV29-1 and TRBJ2-1; no clear D gene. The CDR3 consists of 12 residues. With 3 bases removed from V and 6 bases from J, the gap between germline ends came to 9 bases. Germline V CDR1 and CDR2: SQVTM, ANQGSEA. CDR3 loop: CSVDAAFNEQFF. The CDR3 nucleotides read TGCAGCGTTGATGCGGCTTTCAATGAGCAGTTCTTC.

V usage is TRBV28 and J usage is TRBJ1-2; 7 nucleotides match TRBD1. CDR3 length equals 15 residues. The V and J ends lost 5 bases and 5 bases, in that order; junction bases with no gene match: 11. The germline V gene encodes CDR1 MDHEN and CDR2 SYDVKM. CDR3 region: CASSVKTGQGYGYTF. DNA of the CDR3: TGTGCCAGCAGTGTTAAGACAGGGCAAGGGTATGGCTACACCTTC.

This clone showed up just a few times. The chain recombines TRBV4-2 with TRBJ2-4, with a tentative D call TRBD2 (6 bases). The germline gives CDR1 LGHNA, CDR2 YNFKEQ. Trimming shortened V by 2 bases and J by 6 bases, and 14 bases separated the two germline ends. The CDR3 spans 15 residues. For the CDR3, the DNA is TGTGCCAGCAGCCAACGCCGGGACTGGAGAAACATTCAGTACTTC. Translating gives CASSQRRDWRNIQYF.

This chain links TRBV2 with TRBJ2-6; 9 nucleotides match TRBD1. Trimming cost V 9 bases and J 0 bases; bases outside gene matches: 6. CDR1 is SNHLY and CDR2 is FYNNEI in the germline V gene. The CDR3 contains 16 residues. The CDR3 region has the DNA TGTGCCAGGAGGGACAGGGATTACTCTGGGGCCAACGTCCTGACTTTC. Amino acid sequence: CARRDRDYSGANVLTF. The complete variable domain, with remaining parts taken from reference TRBV2 and TRBJ2-6, reads EPEVTQTPSHQVTQMGQEVILRCVPISNHLYFYWYRQILGQKVEFLVSFYNNEISEKSEIFDDQFSVERPDGSNFTLKIRSTKLEDSAMYFCARRDRDYSGANVLTFGAGSRLTVL.

The chain combines TRBV5-1 with TRBJ2-7; D unclear. V was trimmed by 1 base and J by 2 bases, leaving 10 bases between them. Germline CDR1 and CDR2: SGHRS and YFSETQ. CDR3 size: 14 residues. This chain's CDR3 is CASSLMDGPYEQYF. The CDR3, as DNA: TGCGCCAGCAGCTTGATGGACGGCCCCTACGAGCAGTACTTC.

This chain links TRBV25-1 with TRBJ2-1; 7 nucleotides agree with TRBD2. Germline values: CDR1 MGHDK, CDR2 SYGVNS. Trimming removed 5 bases from V and 8 bases from J; junction bases left unmatched: 9. This CDR3 is 14 amino acids long. Here the CDR3 reads CASSWYGRTHEQFF. In nucleotides, the CDR3 is TGTGCCAGCAGTTGGTACGGGAGGACTCATGAGCAGTTCTTC.

The J gene is TRBJ2-7, the V gene TRBV19, with 9 bases lining up with TRBD2. The CDR3 length is 14 residues. After removal of 9 bases from V and 0 bases from J, the junction contained 6 bases not matched to a gene. Germline V lookup: CDR1 LNHDA, CDR2 SQIVND (reference sequence). The CDR3 region has the DNA TGTGCCAGCTCGGGACTAGCTCCCTCCTACGAGCAGTACTTC. It specifies CASSGLAPSYEQYF.

This rearrangement joins TRBV2 to TRBJ1-1; D unresolved. Germline V lookup: CDR1 SNHLY, CDR2 FYNNEI. V was trimmed by 4 bases and J by 1 base, leaving 7 bases between them. The CDR3 runs 13 residues. The CDR3 region has the DNA TGTGCCAGCAGTGGGTCAGAGAACACTGAAGCTTTCTTT. Amino acids: CASSGSENTEAFF. Looking up the rest from reference TRBV2 and TRBJ1-1 gives the full variable domain: EPEVTQTPSHQVTQMGQEVILRCVPISNHLYFYWYRQILGQKVEFLVSFYNNEISEKSEIFDDQFSVERPDGSNFTLKIRSTKLEDSAMYFCASSGSENTEAFFGQGTRLTVV.

The V and J genes are TRBV5-8 and TRBJ2-1; possible D gene TRBD2, 7 bases. Per the germline V gene, CDR1 is SGHTS and CDR2 is YDEGEE. The CDR3 extends over 13 amino acids. The CDR3 bases are TGTGCAGGGGGGGCAAGCTCCTACAATGAGCAGTTCTTC. Encoded protein: CAGGASSYNEQFF.

This clone was counted once. Additional DNA sequences in this sample encode the identical CDR3. CDR3 coding DNA: TGCGCCAGCAGCTTGGGGGGTCGCTCAGATACGCAGTATTTT. This encodes CASSLGGRSDTQYF. The chain combines TRBV5-1 with TRBJ2-3; no firm D call. V dropped 0 bases and J dropped 4 bases, with 9 bases sitting between them. From germline, CDR1 is SGHRS and CDR2 YFSETQ. This CDR3 has 14 amino acids.

CDR3: CAISLDRTSYEQYF. CDR3 bases: TGTGCCATCAGTTTAGACAGAACCTCCTACGAGCAGTACTTC. The chain links TRBV10-3 to TRBJ2-7, with D perhaps matching TRBD1 (5 bases). V lost 5 bases, J lost 0 bases, and 11 bases lay in between. The germline CDR1 and CDR2 sequences are ENHRY and SYGVKD. CDR3 length: 14 residues.

This sequence joins TRBV4-1 and TRBJ2-1; D tentatively fits TRBD1 or TRBD2 (5 bases each). The V gene lost 0 bases and the J gene lost 6 bases, with 18 bases spanning the gap. CDR1 MGHRA and CDR2 YSYEKL come from the germline V gene. The CDR3 loop spans 17 amino acids. The CDR3: CASSQEGTGRVSNEQFF. DNA of the CDR3: TGCGCCAGCAGCCAAGAGGGGACGGGACGGGTGAGCAATGAGCAGTTCTTC.

CDR3: CASSGYREATEAFF. In DNA, the CDR3 is TGTGCCAGCAGCGGATACAGGGAAGCCACTGAAGCTTTCTTT. The gene calls are TRBV7-2 and TRBJ1-1; TRBD1 might be the D (6 bases). The ends were cut back, 5 bases at V and 4 bases at J, with 14 bases in the middle. In germline, CDR1 is SGHTA, CDR2 FQGNSA. The CDR3 loop spans 14 amino acids.

V is TRBV2 and J is TRBJ1-1, with 8 bases that match TRBD1. The CDR3 runs to 13 residues. Trimming took 8 bases from V and 5 from J; bases not matched to a gene: 7. The germline V gene encodes CDR1 SNHLY and CDR2 FYNNEI. CDR3 bases: TGTGCCAGCGGACTACAGGGGGATACTGAAGCTTTCTTT. Translated: CASGLQGDTEAFF.

V gene TRBV5-1 combines with J gene TRBJ2-3; TRBD2 agrees at 12 bases. The length of the CDR3 is 17 residues. V lost 0 bases and J lost 5; bases outside the gene matches: 7. The germline CDR1 and CDR2 sequences are SGHRS and YFSETQ. Here the CDR3 DNA reads TGCGCCAGCAGCTTGGACCTAGCGGGAGGGCCAGGAGATACGCAGTATTTT. Its protein is CASSLDLAGGPGDTQYF.

This rearrangement joins TRBV4-1 to TRBJ1-3; D is possibly TRBD1 (5 bases). The CDR3 runs 18 residues. The ends were cut back, 1 base at V and 0 bases at J, with 16 bases in the middle. Germline CDR1 reads MGHRA; CDR2 reads YSYEKL. The CDR3 nucleotides read TGCGCCAGCAGCCAAGTGGCCGGGACCGTAAGCTCTGGAAACACCATATATTTT. Protein sequence: CASSQVAGTVSSGNTIYF.

This clone was detected a few times. The chain recombines TRBV23-1 with TRBJ1-1; D is uncertain. TRBV23-1 is given ORF status, its function remaining uncertain. The ends were cut back, 6 bases at V and 10 bases at J, with 24 bases in the middle. This CDR3 has 15 residues. DNA for the CDR3: TGCGCCAGCAGATTGGGTCGGACGGTGATAGAGGTAGCTTTCTTT. Translated: CASRLGRTVIEVAFF.

This clone was observed a few times. This chain connects TRBV6-7 to TRBJ2-1; the match to TRBD2 covers 11 bases. TRBV6-7 is classed as an ORF, of uncertain function. The CDR3 runs to 16 residues. The J segment lost 6 bases and the V segment lost 2 bases, leaving 6 bases of the junction unmatched. This chain's CDR3 is CASSYATSGSVNEQFF. The CDR3 DNA follows: TGTGCCAGCAGTTACGCCACTAGCGGGAGTGTCAATGAGCAGTTCTTC.

Of note for this clone: The sample contains more than one DNA sequence encoding this CDR3. The rearrangement joins TRBV7-9 to TRBJ2-2; no definite D call. Germline-derived CDR1 and CDR2 are SEHNR and FQNEAQ (reference sequence). This CDR3 contains 16 residues. Trimming removed 0 bases from V and 0 bases from J, with 8 bases in between. The CDR3 loop is CASSLARQTNTGELFF. The CDR3, as DNA: TGTGCCAGCAGCTTAGCGCGACAAACGAACACCGGGGAGCTGTTTTTT.

The chain couples TRBV4-1 to TRBJ1-4; D not certain. The ends were cut back, 0 bases at V and 14 bases at J, with 13 bases in the middle. The V gene's germline CDR1 is MGHRA and CDR2 YSYEKL. This CDR3 has 13 residues. CDR3 sequence (DNA): TGCGCCAGCAGCCAAGACGGGCCATACGAGCTGTTTTTT. This gives the protein CASSQDGPYELFF.